These 24 T cell receptor beta chains were all obtained from the same sample, sequenced in a study of Tregs in tolerant kidney transplant recipients. Repertoires were generated with immunoSEQ multiplex PCR, while TCRdb's copy carries only in-frame clones and drops some. The data show about 81,000 clones, with 75% to 95% seen just once and roughly 1.5% held by the top ten. Recipients received nonmyeloablative bone marrow transplants from related graft donors, with transient mixed chimerism. The sequenced sample was CD4+ T cells from blood (PBMCs), obtained 24 months after the transplant. The receptors here all came from a human patient who received a combined kidney and bone marrow transplant. A subset of T cells may come from the graft donor.

The chain joins TRBV10-1 to TRBJ2-5; 7 nucleotides match TRBD2. Germline CDR1 WNHNN, CDR2 SYGVQD (reference sequence). CDR3 length: 16 amino acids. With V trimmed by 0 bases and J by 5 bases, 9 bases remained unmatched. CDR3 bases: TGCGCCAGCAGTGAGTCCATAAAGCGGGGTTCGGAGACCCAGTACTTC. It yields the protein CASSESIKRGSETQYF.

The chain links TRBV19 to TRBJ1-2, with D unresolved. Trimming removed 3 bases at V and 4 bases at J, with 6 bases between. Germline lookup yields CDR1 LNHDA and CDR2 SQIVND (reference sequence). The CDR3 totals 12 residues. CDR3: CASSMAGYGYTF. The CDR3 DNA reads as TGTGCCAGTAGTATGGCAGGCTATGGCTACACCTTC. Full variable domain (rest looked up from reference TRBV19 and TRBJ1-2): DGGITQSPKYLFRKEGQNVTLSCEQNLNHDAMYWYRQDPGQGLRLIYYSQIVNDFQKGDIAEGYSVSREKKESFPLTVTSAQKNPTAFYLCASSMAGYGYTFGSGTRLTVV.

This rearrangement joins TRBV19 to TRBJ2-2; D possibly corresponds to TRBD2 (5 bases). CDR1 is LNHDA, CDR2 SQIVND, per germline (reference sequence). This CDR3 contains 14 residues. V shed 7 bases and J shed 2 bases, with 11 bases lying between them. The CDR3 spells CASTPRTNTGELFF. The CDR3 coding sequence is TGTGCCAGTACCCCCCGGACTAACACCGGGGAGCTGTTTTTT. The whole variable domain, filled in from reference TRBV19 and TRBJ2-2, reads DGGITQSPKYLFRKEGQNVTLSCEQNLNHDAMYWYRQDPGQGLRLIYYSQIVNDFQKGDIAEGYSVSREKKESFPLTVTSAQKNPTAFYLCASTPRTNTGELFFGEGSRLTVL.

This chain links TRBV28 with TRBJ1-5; tentative D call: TRBD1 (5 bases). The CDR3 is made up of 15 amino acids. CDR1 is MDHEN, CDR2 SYDVKM, per germline. V shed 2 bases and J shed 4 bases, with 12 bases lying between them. The CDR3 bases are TGTGCCAGCAGTTTACAAGGGGCGATGAATCAGCCCCAGCATTTT. Residues: CASSLQGAMNQPQHF. Using reference TRBV28 and TRBJ1-5 for the parts outside the CDR3, the full variable domain is DVKVTQSSRYLVKRTGEKVFLECVQDMDHENMFWYRQDPGLGLRLIYFSYDVKMKEKGDIPEGYSVSREKKERFSLILESASTNQTSMYLCASSLQGAMNQPQHFGDGTRLSIL.

The J gene is TRBJ2-7, the V gene TRBV7-7; 7 nucleotides match TRBD2. This CDR3 region has 16 residues. In germline, CDR1 is SSHAT, CDR2 FNYEAQ (reference sequence). The trim removed 1 base at V and 4 bases at J, leaving 10 bases unmatched. CDR3 region: CASSLGPAGNGYEQYF. The CDR3 coding sequence is TGTGCCAGCAGCTTAGGTCCAGCGGGGAACGGATACGAGCAGTACTTC.

This sequence joins TRBV18 and TRBJ2-2; TRBD2 matches at 8 bases. Germline CDR1 and CDR2: KGHSH and LQKENI. This CDR3 region has 16 residues. Germline trimming cut 5 bases from V and 3 bases from J; bases unmatched to any gene: 8. This CDR3 reads CASSSRSGTDTGELFF. DNA of the CDR3: TGTGCCAGCTCATCCCGTAGCGGGACTGACACCGGGGAGCTGTTTTTT.

This clone has a handful of counts. The chain links TRBV9 to TRBJ2-3; D possibly corresponds to TRBD2 (5 bases). Deletions cut 0 bases from V and 4 bases from J, with 12 bases between. This CDR3 comprises 15 residues. Looked up from germline, CDR1 is SGDLS and CDR2 is YYNGEE. The CDR3 region has the DNA TGTGCCAGCAGCGTAGCCGGACTGCAGGCAGATACGCAGTATTTT. Amino acid sequence: CASSVAGLQADTQYF.

The chain employs TRBV19 and TRBJ2-5, with D possibly matching TRBD2 (7 bases). This CDR3 contains 15 residues. The germline gives CDR1 LNHDA, CDR2 SQIVND (reference sequence). Trimming took off 6 bases at V and 4 bases at J, with 18 bases between the two ends. This CDR3 is CASSNPRGARETQYF. As DNA, the CDR3 is TGTGCCAGTAGCAACCCCCGGGGGGCGAGAGAGACCCAGTACTTC. Full variable domain (outside the CDR3, taken from reference TRBV19 and TRBJ2-5): DGGITQSPKYLFRKEGQNVTLSCEQNLNHDAMYWYRQDPGQGLRLIYYSQIVNDFQKGDIAEGYSVSREKKESFPLTVTSAQKNPTAFYLCASSNPRGARETQYFGPGTRLLVL.

The rearrangement uses TRBV9 and TRBJ1-5, with TRBD1 as a possible D gene (5 bases). Per germline, CDR1 SGDLS and CDR2 YYNGEE. CDR3 size: 14 residues. V gave up 3 bases and J gave up 9 bases, with 16 bases separating them. CDR3: CASSADSLLGPQHF. Written as DNA, the CDR3 is TGTGCCAGCAGCGCAGACAGTCTCTTGGGGCCCCAGCATTTT.

The CDR3: CASSQHTSPSPLHF. The CDR3 DNA follows: TGTGCCAGCAGTCAACACACATCACCTTCACCCCTCCACTTT. The genes are TRBV7-2 and TRBJ1-6; D is ambiguous. Per the germline V gene, CDR1 is SGHTA and CDR2 is FQGNSA. There are 14 residues in the CDR3. V lost 6 bases and J 9 bases, leaving 15 bases between the germline ends.

Notes on this clone: One junction end does not reproduce the germline sequence, and a read error may be involved. The chain is built from TRBV11-3 and TRBJ2-5; 7 positions match TRBD2. The germline gives CDR1 SGHNT, CDR2 YENEEA. The length of the CDR3 is 15 residues. The CDR3 nucleotides read TGTGCCAGCAGCCCGGCCCCCAGGGCGGGAGAGGCCCAGTACTTC. Translating it yields CASSPAPRAGEAQYF. Full variable domain (missing parts from reference TRBV11-3 and TRBJ2-5): EAGVVQSPRYKIIEKKQPVAFWCNPISGHNTLYWYLQNLGQGPELLIRYENEEAVDDSQLPKDRFSAERLKGVDSTLKIQPAELGDSAVYLCASSPAPRAGEAQYFGPGTRLLVL.

The chain is built from TRBV6-6 and TRBJ1-4, with TRBD1 as a possible D gene (5 bases). Germline V lookup: CDR1 MNHNY, CDR2 SVGAGI (reference sequence). This CDR3 has 15 amino acids. The V end was cut by 2 bases, the J end by 4 bases, with 11 bases between. The DNA of the CDR3 is TGTGCCAGCAGTTACAGGTCAGGGTATAATGAAAAACTGTTTTTT. Translation: CASSYRSGYNEKLFF.

This clone was recorded once. The rearrangement uses TRBV6-5 and TRBJ1-1; TRBD1 might be the D (5 bases). This CDR3 contains 15 residues. V shed 0 bases and J shed 5 bases, with 13 bases lying between them. Germline CDR1 and CDR2: MNHEY and SVGAGI. The CDR3 reads CASSYSAGLSTEAFF. CDR3 DNA: TGTGCCAGCAGTTACTCCGCAGGGTTGAGTACTGAAGCTTTCTTT.

V is TRBV30 and J is TRBJ2-1; D possibly corresponds to TRBD2 (7 bases). V lost 0 bases to trimming and J lost 10 bases, with 16 bases between them. The length of the CDR3 is 14 residues. Per germline, CDR1 GTSNPN and CDR2 SVGIG (reference sequence). The CDR3 is CAWSVGGALSEQFF. In nucleotides, the CDR3 is TGTGCCTGGAGTGTTGGGGGGGCCCTCAGCGAGCAGTTCTTC.

The chain employs TRBV30 and TRBJ1-3, with 7 bases identical to TRBD1. Per the germline V gene, CDR1 is GTSNPN and CDR2 is SVGIG (reference sequence). This CDR3 is 15 amino acids long. With 3 bases clipped from V and 2 bases from J, the junction kept 7 bases outside the gene matches. The CDR3 sequence: CAWSTRGGPGNTIYF. The CDR3 DNA is TGTGCCTGGAGCACCCGAGGGGGCCCTGGAAACACCATATATTTT.

The chain employs TRBV27 and TRBJ2-1; maybe TRBD2 (5 bases). The length of the CDR3 is 13 residues. Germline lookup yields CDR1 MNHEY and CDR2 SMNVEV (reference sequence). Between the trimmed V and J ends, which lost 5 bases and 7 bases, there was a span of 12 bases. CDR3: CASSSGLGNEQFF. The CDR3 DNA follows: TGTGCCAGCAGTAGCGGCCTCGGGAATGAGCAGTTCTTC.

CDR3 bases: TGTGCCATCAGCCCGGGGGGCGCTCCCACTGAAGCTTTCTTT. Translation: CAISPGGAPTEAFF. This sequence joins TRBV10-3 and TRBJ1-1; the D gene is possibly TRBD1 (6 bases). Germline values: CDR1 ENHRY, CDR2 SYGVKD. V was pared by 6 bases and J by 4 bases, with 15 bases between. The CDR3 sequence is 14 residues long.

In DNA form, the CDR3 reads TGTGCCAGCAGCTTCGACCGAACCACTAGCGGGGGACAGTACTTC. It encodes CASSFDRTTSGGQYF. The genes are TRBV7-2 and TRBJ2-7, with 11 bases that match TRBD2. Trimming took 3 bases from V and 10 from J; bases not matched to a gene: 11. The CDR3 contains 15 residues. CDR1 is SGHTA, CDR2 FQGNSA, per germline.

This clone has just one count. The gene calls are TRBV19 and TRBJ2-7; 8 bases agree with TRBD1. V was clipped by 7 bases and J by 1 base; unmatched bases: 6. The CDR3 consists of 14 residues. CDR1 is LNHDA and CDR2 is SQIVND in the germline V gene (reference sequence). The CDR3 region has the DNA TGTGCCAGTAACGACAGGGGCGCTTCCTACGAGCAGTACTTC. As protein: CASNDRGASYEQYF.

The chain is built from TRBV5-8 and TRBJ1-5, with D perhaps TRBD1 (6 bases). The length of the CDR3 is 14 residues. V lost 6 bases and J lost 5, with 15 bases in between. Germline loops: CDR1 SGHTS, CDR2 YDEGEE. The CDR3 region has the DNA TGTGCCAGCATCCTCAGGGGCACAGATCAGCCCCAGCATTTT. Protein product: CASILRGTDQPQHF. The full variable domain, in which reference TRBV5-8 and TRBJ1-5 provide the parts outside the CDR3, is EAGVTQSPTHLIKTRGQQATLRCSPISGHTSVYWYQQALGLGLQFLLWYDEGEERNRGNFPPRFSGRQFPNYSSELNVNALELEDSALYLCASILRGTDQPQHFGDGTRLSIL.

V usage is TRBV30 and J usage is TRBJ2-1; a possible D gene is TRBD1 (6 bases). V shed 0 bases and J shed 1 base, with 13 bases lying between them. The CDR3 consists of 16 residues. Germline loops: CDR1 GTSNPN, CDR2 SVGIG (reference sequence). The CDR3 loop is CAWSVLGRGSYNEQFF. The CDR3 coding sequence is TGTGCCTGGAGTGTACTGGGCAGGGGTTCCTACAATGAGCAGTTCTTC.

V usage is TRBV30 and J usage is TRBJ1-2; 12 bases map to TRBD1. Germline V gene sequence: CDR1 GTSNPN, CDR2 SVGIG (reference sequence). The CDR3 is made up of 15 amino acids. V was clipped by 4 bases and J by 8 bases; unmatched bases: 11. The CDR3 coding sequence is TGTGCCTGGACCCTCTTGGCCGGGACAGGGGGCGGCTACACCTTC. This gives the protein CAWTLLAGTGGGYTF.

The chain links TRBV5-1 to TRBJ2-4; 8 nucleotides agree with TRBD1. Germline loops: CDR1 SGHRS, CDR2 YFSETQ. The CDR3 sequence is 15 residues long. J gave up 6 bases and V 4 bases, and 9 bases lay outside the gene matches. CDR3 sequence reads: CASSIPTGDGNIQYF. The CDR3 DNA reads as TGCGCCAGCAGCATCCCGACAGGGGACGGAAACATTCAGTACTTC.

In this sample, this clone turned up once. This chain joins TRBV4-3 and TRBJ2-3; 8 bases are shared with TRBD2. The CDR3 contains 20 residues. The V segment lost 0 bases and the J segment 0 bases; nucleotides outside the gene matches: 14. CDR1 LGHNA and CDR2 YSLEER come from the germline V gene. The CDR3 reads CASSQDWWSNSGTSTDTQYF. In DNA, the CDR3 is TGCGCCAGCAGCCAAGATTGGTGGTCGAATAGCGGGACTAGCACAGATACGCAGTATTTT.